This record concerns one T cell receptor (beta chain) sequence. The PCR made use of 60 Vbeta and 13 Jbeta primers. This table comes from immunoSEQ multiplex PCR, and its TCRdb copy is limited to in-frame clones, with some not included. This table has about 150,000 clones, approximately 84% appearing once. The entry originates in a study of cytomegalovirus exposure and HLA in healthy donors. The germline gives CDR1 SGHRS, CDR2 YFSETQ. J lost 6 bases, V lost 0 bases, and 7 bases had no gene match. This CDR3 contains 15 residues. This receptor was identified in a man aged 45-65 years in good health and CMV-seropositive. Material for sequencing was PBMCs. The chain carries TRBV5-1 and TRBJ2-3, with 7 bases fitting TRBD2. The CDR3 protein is CASSLAGGSQDTQYF. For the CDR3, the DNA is TGCGCCAGCAGCTTGGCGGGCGGGAGCCAGGATACGCAGTATTTT. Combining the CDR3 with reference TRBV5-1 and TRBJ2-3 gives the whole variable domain KAGVTQTPRYLIKTRGQQVTLSCSPISGHRSVSWYQQTPGQGLQFLFEYFSETQRNKGNFPGRFSGRQFSNSRSEMNVSTLELGDSALYLCASSLAGGSQDTQYFGPGTRLTVL.